This is a list of T cell receptor beta chains from one sample in a study of circulating CD8 cells and anti-PD-1 response in melanoma. TCRdb analysed the reads with MiXCR anew, one entry per CDR3 protein. The table has over a thousand distinct CDR3 sequences, 6% to 8% seen once. The source was CD8+ T cells from PBMCs, collected at baseline or after one month of anti-PD-1 therapy (not recorded which). These receptors originate from a human donor with melanoma. The CDR3 runs from the conserved cysteine through the conserved F or W. The D gene is left open where the match is weak. Expanded clones get a size class; other rows say once, few or many, or leave the size out.

>TRBD1|TRBV19|NA|13|TRBJ2-7
CASRTTGSYEQYF
TGTGCCAGTAGGACGACAGGGTCCTACGAGCAGTACTTC
>NA|TRBV14|medium-sized|14|TRBJ2-1
CASSGLGGADEQFF
TGTGCCAGCAGCGGCCTGGGGGGAGCGGATGAGCAGTTCTTC
>NA|TRBV5-4|large|15|TRBJ1-2
CASSPSGGGSYGYTF
TGTGCCAGCAGCCCGTCGGGTGGGGGCAGCTATGGCTACACCTTC
>NA|TRBV19|medium-sized|11|TRBJ2-7
CASSIGGEQYF
TGTGCCAGTAGTATAGGCGGCGAGCAGTACTTC
>NA|TRBV4-1|NA|16|TRBJ2-7
CASSQDGTWRTDEQYF
TGCGCCAGCAGCCAAGACGGGACCTGGCGGACTGACGAGCAGTACTTC
>NA|TRBV18|large|12|TRBJ1-1
CASFTGLAEAFF
TGTGCCAGCTTTACGGGCCTAGCTGAAGCTTTCTTT
>TRBD2|TRBV20-1|large|15|TRBJ2-7
CSATVLAGVTYEQYF
TGCAGTGCTACGGTACTAGCGGGGGTAACCTACGAGCAGTACTTC
>NA|TRBV12-3/TRBV12-4|large|12|TRBJ2-2
CASRQTIGELFF
TGTGCCAGCAGGCAAACCATTGGGGAGCTGTTTTTT
>NA|TRBV12-3/TRBV12-4|NA|13|TRBJ2-3
CASSLGGVDTQYF
TGTGCCAGCAGTTTGGGGGGAGTAGATACGCAGTATTTT
>NA|TRBV29-1|large|11|TRBJ2-1
CSAQSYNEQFF
TGCAGCGCGCAGAGCTACAATGAGCAGTTCTTC
>TRBD1|TRBV3-1|few|15|TRBJ2-7
CASSQARWTGDEQYF
TGTGCTAGCAGCCAAGCCCGGTGGACAGGGGACGAGCAGTACTTC
>NA|TRBV7-2|medium-sized|15|TRBJ2-7
CASSLAASGSYEQYF
TGTGCCAGCAGCTTAGCCGCCAGTGGCTCCTACGAGCAGTACTTC
>NA|TRBV29-1|medium-sized|14|TRBJ2-4
CSVEAGEAADIQYF
TGCAGCGTTGAAGCCGGGGAGGCCGCGGACATTCAGTACTTC
>NA|TRBV4-1|NA|13|TRBJ2-7
CASSPDPGDEQYF
TGCGCCAGCAGCCCGGATCCGGGGGACGAGCAGTACTTC
>NA|TRBV2|NA|16|TRBJ1-2
CASSFTSLGSNYGYTF
TGTGCCAGCAGTTTTACCTCGTTGGGTTCTAACTATGGCTACACCTTC